The 9 T cell receptor beta chains given below trace back to one sample, sequenced in a study of CD8+ T cells in alopecia areata. Extracted RNA was reverse transcribed, and the resulting cDNA served as sequencing template. Libraries were prepared by immunoSEQ multiplex PCR; TCRdb keeps only in-frame clonotypes and omits some of them. The table shows more than 200,000 clones, with 65% to 70% occurring only once. The specimen was CD4+ T cells sorted from blood, collected at week 0. The receptors were gathered from a human donor with alopecia areata.

This sequence joins TRBV25-1 and TRBJ1-6; D is unresolved. The CDR3 spans 13 residues. The germline CDR1 and CDR2 sequences are MGHDK and SYGVNS. V was pared by 8 bases and J by 3 bases, with 8 bases between. The CDR3 coding sequence is TGTGCCAGCTGCCCAGACTATAATTCACCCCTCCACTTT. It specifies CASCPDYNSPLHF.

The chain joins TRBV14 to TRBJ2-3; tentatively, D is TRBD1 (5 bases). Germline V CDR1 and CDR2: SGHDN, FVKESK. The V end lost 6 bases, the J end lost 7 bases, and 11 bases lay between the germline ends. CDR3 length equals 12 residues. The CDR3 nucleotides are TGTGCCAGCAGTCCCATGGGGCATACGCAGTATTTT. Translation gives CASSPMGHTQYF.

The gene calls are TRBV7-9 and TRBJ2-1; a weak D match, TRBD1 (6 bases). This CDR3 comprises 12 residues. In germline, CDR1 is SEHNR, CDR2 FQNEAQ (reference sequence). V lost 7 bases and J lost 8, with 12 bases in between. The CDR3 spells CASIGAGDEQFF. In DNA form, the CDR3 reads TGTGCCAGCATCGGAGCAGGGGATGAGCAGTTCTTC. Based on the CDR3 plus reference TRBV7-9 and TRBJ2-1, the full variable domain is DTGVSQNPRHKITKRGQNVTFRCDPISEHNRLYWYRQTLGQGPEFLTYFQNEAQLEKSRLLSDRFSAERPKGSFSTLEIQRTEQGDSAMYLCASIGAGDEQFFGPGTRLTVL.

The CDR3 region is CASSQGKGVVTDTQYF. CDR3 sequence (DNA): TGTGCCAGCAGCCAAGGGAAGGGGGTTGTCACAGATACGCAGTATTTT. This chain links TRBV4-2 with TRBJ2-3; a weak D match, TRBD1 (6 bases). Germline-derived CDR1 and CDR2 are LGHNA and YNFKEQ. CDR3 length: 16 amino acids. V lost 1 base to trimming and J lost 2 bases, with 13 bases between them.

The chain employs TRBV13 and TRBJ2-6; D gene ambiguous. Germline V CDR1 and CDR2: PRHDT, FYEKMQ (reference sequence). V lost 6 bases and J 4 bases, leaving 10 bases between the germline ends. This CDR3 is 14 amino acids long. CDR3 sequence reads: CASSTVRGANVLTF. CDR3 nucleotides: TGTGCCAGCAGTACAGTGAGGGGGGCCAACGTCCTGACTTTC.

The sample holds one count of this clone. The genes are TRBV11-2 and TRBJ2-3, with D uncertain. Germline V CDR1 and CDR2: SGHAT, FQNNGV. V lost 0 bases and J lost 7, with 8 bases in between. The CDR3 covers 13 residues. The CDR3 here is CASSLERPNTQYF. CDR3 in DNA: TGTGCCAGCAGCTTAGAAAGACCTAATACGCAGTATTTT.

The chain joins TRBV30 to TRBJ2-5; D might be TRBD1 or TRBD2, each matching 6 bases. Germline V gives CDR1 GTSNPN, CDR2 SVGIG (reference sequence). The CDR3 consists of 15 residues. V lost 2 bases and J 4 bases, leaving 17 bases between the germline ends. This chain's CDR3 is CAWSRGTPRRETQYF. The CDR3 DNA reads as TGTGCCTGGAGTCGCGGGACACCCCGTCGAGAGACCCAGTACTTC.

The V call is TRBV30, the J call TRBJ1-3; D remains unclear. Trimming stripped 0 bases from V and 4 bases from J, with 7 bases between. CDR1 and CDR2 from the germline V gene are GTSNPN and SVGIG (reference sequence). This CDR3 has 13 amino acids. The CDR3 loop is CAWSVRSGNTIYF. The CDR3 coding sequence is TGTGCCTGGAGTGTCCGGTCCGGAAACACCATATATTTT.

In DNA, the CDR3 is TGTGCCAGCAGCCTCGGGACAGGGGGCTATGAGACCCAGTACTTC. Translated, it gives CASSLGTGGYETQYF. The chain carries TRBV6-6 and TRBJ2-5; 12 positions agree with TRBD1. V lost 6 bases and J lost 5; bases outside the gene matches: 7. Germline-derived CDR1 and CDR2 are MNHNY and SVGAGI (reference sequence). The CDR3 is made up of 15 amino acids.